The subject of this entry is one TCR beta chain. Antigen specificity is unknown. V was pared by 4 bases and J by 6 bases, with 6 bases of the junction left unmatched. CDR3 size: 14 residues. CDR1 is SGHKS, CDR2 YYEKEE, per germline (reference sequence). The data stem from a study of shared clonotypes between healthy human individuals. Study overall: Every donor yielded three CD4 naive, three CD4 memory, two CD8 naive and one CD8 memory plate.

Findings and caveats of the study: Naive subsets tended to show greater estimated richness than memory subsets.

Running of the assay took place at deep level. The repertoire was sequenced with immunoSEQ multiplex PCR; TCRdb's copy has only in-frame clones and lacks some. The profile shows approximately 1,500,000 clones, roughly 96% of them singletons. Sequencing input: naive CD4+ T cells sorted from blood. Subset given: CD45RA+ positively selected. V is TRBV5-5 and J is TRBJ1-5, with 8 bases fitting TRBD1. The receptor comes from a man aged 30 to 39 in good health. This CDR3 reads CASSQGQEIQPQHF. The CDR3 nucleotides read TGTGCCAGCAGCCAGGGACAGGAGATTCAGCCCCAGCATTTT.